Given below is one T cell receptor beta chain in context. Antigen specificity is unknown. CDR3 length: 10 residues. V trimming: 10 bases; J trimming: 6 bases; junction bases outside the gene matches: 1. Germline lookup yields CDR1 MDHEN and CDR2 SYDVKM. A sample-barcoded 5' primer and a J-beta primer mix were used in a second PCR of roughly 7 to 12 cycles. A single record per CDR3 protein comes from TCRdb applying MiXCR to the 5' RACE reads. The sample carries around 1,000,000 distinct CDR3 sequences, under 30% recorded once. The sample comes from a study of blood T cells in healthy people across ages. Study information: T cells yielded about one barcoded beta molecule per two cells through template switching. Notes on the study in general: Naive CD4+ cells and diversity were both higher in long-lived donors than in aged donors.

This sample also belongs to another study, concerning T cells of mothers and their children.

The receptor was isolated from a girl aged 2-10 years in good health. V is TRBV28 and J is TRBJ2-3; 7 nucleotides line up with TRBD2. Input material: blood. The CDR3 sequence is CATGRDTQYF. In DNA, the CDR3 is TGTGCCACCGGGAGGGATACGCAGTATTTT. Drawing the rest from reference TRBV28 and TRBJ2-3, the complete variable domain is DVKVTQSSRYLVKRTGEKVFLECVQDMDHENMFWYRQDPGLGLRLIYFSYDVKMKEKGDIPEGYSVSREKKERFSLILESASTNQTSMYLCATGRDTQYFGPGTRLTVL.